These 9 T cell receptor beta chains were sequenced from one sample in a study of T cell responses to AZD1222 COVID-19 vaccine. Profiled with immunoSEQ multiplex PCR; TCRdb holds only in-frame clones, not every one. The table has around 90,000 clones, around nine tenths seen once. The sample consisted of peripheral blood, taken on day 0 of AZD1222 vaccination. The receptor set was obtained from an adult in good health.

The chain joins TRBV5-1 to TRBJ1-4, with unresolved D. CDR3 size: 15 residues. V lost 0 bases and J lost 3, with 9 bases in between. CDR1 is SGHRS and CDR2 is YFSETQ in the germline V gene. The CDR3 nucleotides read TGCGCCAGCAGCTTGGAAGGGTCATCTAATGAAAAACTGTTTTTT. It codes for CASSLEGSSNEKLFF.

This clone was counted a single time. CDR3 sequence reads: CASSYSTIGRAFF. The CDR3 nucleotides are TGTGCCAGCAGTTACTCCACAATTGGGCGGGCTTTCTTT. The chain links TRBV6-2 or TRBV6-3 to TRBJ1-1; D gene uncertain. Germline V gene sequence: CDR1 MNHEY, CDR2 SVGEGT. The V gene lost 0 bases and the J gene lost 11 bases, with 13 bases spanning the gap. The CDR3 is 13 amino acids.

This sequence joins TRBV6-5 and TRBJ1-2; no reliable D call. Germline assignment: CDR1 MNHEY and CDR2 SVGAGI. This CDR3 is 13 amino acids long. Trimming removed 0 bases at V and 3 bases at J, with 5 bases between. In DNA, the CDR3 is TGTGCCAGCAGTTACTCCAACGACTATGGCTACACCTTC. Translated, it gives CASSYSNDYGYTF.

The V gene is TRBV18, the J gene TRBJ2-7, with D hard to call. Germline V gene lookup returns CDR1 KGHSH and CDR2 LQKENI. CDR3 length: 15 amino acids. Trimming stripped 3 bases from V and 3 bases from J, with 15 bases between. CDR3 sequence (DNA): TGTGCCAGCTCACCCCCGGCCGCTATGGGCTACGAGCAGTACTTC. Protein: CASSPPAAMGYEQYF.

The V call is TRBV7-9, the J call TRBJ2-3; D unresolved. The CDR3 contains 12 residues. CDR1 and CDR2 from the germline V gene are SEHNR and FQNEAQ (reference sequence). The ends were cut back, 3 bases at V and 7 bases at J, with 8 bases in the middle. The CDR3 region is CASSFGVNTQYF. The DNA for the CDR3 is TGTGCCAGCAGCTTCGGTGTCAATACGCAGTATTTT.

The V call is TRBV18, the J call TRBJ2-2; 8 bases are a match to TRBD1. Germline V lookup: CDR1 KGHSH, CDR2 LQKENI. The ends lost 3 bases at V and 1 base at J; junction bases unmatched: 1. The CDR3 is made up of 15 amino acids. The CDR3 bases are TGTGCCAGCTCACCCGGGACAGGGAACACCGGGGAGCTGTTTTTT. Translated: CASSPGTGNTGELFF.

J is TRBJ1-1 and V is TRBV10-2; 7 bases are a match to TRBD1. The CDR3 has 14 residues. Germline CDR1 WSHSY, CDR2 SAAADI. The V segment lost 4 bases and the J segment 3 bases; nucleotides outside the gene matches: 5. CDR3 amino acids: CASSAGTVYTEAFF. The CDR3 DNA follows: TGCGCCAGCAGTGCCGGGACAGTCTACACTGAAGCTTTCTTT.

The V and J genes are TRBV6-6 and TRBJ1-1, with D uncertain. V lost 0 bases and J 8 bases, leaving 7 bases between the germline ends. In germline, CDR1 is MNHNY, CDR2 SVGAGI (reference sequence). This CDR3 is 12 amino acids long. In DNA form, the CDR3 reads TGTGCCAGCAGTTACTCGATGGGGGAAGCTTTCTTT. It codes for CASSYSMGEAFF.

The chain links TRBV18 to TRBJ1-6; D may be TRBD1 (5 bases). This CDR3 is 17 amino acids long. Trimming removed 4 bases from V and 0 bases from J, with 13 bases in between. Germline CDR1 KGHSH, CDR2 LQKENI. CDR3 amino acids: CASSRDPIGSYNSPLHF. DNA of the CDR3: TGTGCCAGCTCACGGGACCCAATAGGCTCCTATAATTCACCCCTCCACTTT. Variable domain in full (rest from reference TRBV18 and TRBJ1-6): NAGVMQNPRHLVRRRGQEARLRCSPMKGHSHVYWYRQLPEEGLKFMVYLQKENIIDESGMPKERFSAEFPKEGPSILRIQQVVRGDSAAYFCASSRDPIGSYNSPLHFGNGTRLTVT.